This is a list of T cell receptor beta chains from one sample in a study of blood T cell repertoires in COVID-19. Clones were read by immunoSEQ multiplex PCR, and TCRdb kept only the in-frame ones, dropping some. Here the sample spans around 190,000 clones, 65% to 90% being singletons. The sample consisted of peripheral blood. The receptors were sampled from a human donor in a cohort sampled during active COVID-19. Each CDR3 is given with its conserved first and last residue. Each record gives: D gene, J gene, V gene, clone size, CDR3 protein, CDR3 DNA. A D gene is named only where the DNA matches it firmly. Only part of the rows carry a size: once, few, many, or a class if the clone is expanded.

NA | TRBJ2-3 | TRBV2 | NA | CASSVGRSTDTQYF | TGTGCCAGCAGTGTAGGCAGGAGCACAGATACGCAGTATTTT
NA | TRBJ2-3 | TRBV15 | once | CATSSGWLTDTQYF | TGTGCCACCAGCAGTGGTTGGCTCACAGATACGCAGTATTTT
NA | TRBJ1-5 | TRBV30 | NA | CAWSVQESNQPQHF | TGTGCCTGGAGTGTACAGGAAAGCAATCAGCCCCAGCATTTT
TRBD1 | TRBJ2-3 | TRBV28 | NA | CASAPAGTGVADTQYF | TGTGCCAGCGCCCCCGCCGGGACAGGGGTAGCAGATACGCAGTATTTT
TRBD1 | TRBJ2-7 | TRBV19 | NA | CASSIGQGAYEQYF | TGTGCCAGTAGTATAGGACAGGGTGCCTACGAGCAGTACTTC
NA | TRBJ1-5 | TRBV3-1/TRBV3-2 | NA | CASSLGPGGNQPQHF | TGTGCCAGCAGCCTGGGACCGGGAGGCAATCAGCCCCAGCATTTT
TRBD1 | TRBJ2-3 | TRBV30 | NA | CAWSGGTGTTDTQYF | TGTGCCTGGAGTGGTGGGACAGGGACCACAGATACGCAGTATTTT
TRBD1 | TRBJ1-4 | TRBV29-1 | NA | CSIRQGVVEEKLFF | TGCAGCATTCGACAGGGAGTAGTAGAGGAAAAACTGTTTTTT
NA | TRBJ2-1 | TRBV19 | NA | CASSTTGIEQFF | TGTGCCAGTAGTACCACAGGAATTGAGCAGTTCTTC
TRBD1 | TRBJ1-2 | TRBV4-1 | NA | CASSQESRTGGGYTF | TGCGCCAGCAGCCAAGAATCCCGGACAGGGGGAGGCTACACCTTC
TRBD1 | TRBJ2-5 | TRBV5-4 | NA | CASRSSMGQTQETQYF | TGTGCCAGCAGGTCCTCTATGGGACAGACCCAAGAGACCCAGTACTTC
TRBD2 | TRBJ2-7 | TRBV4-2 | NA | CASSQDRGGLGYEQYF | TGTGCCAGCAGCCAAGATCGGGGGGGACTTGGCTACGAGCAGTACTTC
TRBD1 | TRBJ1-4 | TRBV6-5 | once | CASRPRQGAHEKLFF | TGTGCCAGCAGACCCCGACAGGGGGCACATGAAAAACTGTTTTTT
TRBD1 | TRBJ2-2 | TRBV6-2/TRBV6-3 | NA | CASSYSRGRKNTGELFF | TGTGCCAGCAGTTATAGCAGGGGGCGAAAGAACACCGGGGAGCTGTTTTTT
NA | TRBJ1-1 | TRBV5-4 | NA | CASSKPPPIVEAFF | TGTGCCAGCAGCAAGCCCCCCCCCATTGTTGAAGCTTTCTTT
NA | TRBJ1-5 | TRBV24-1 | once | CATSDLGWLGGQHF | TGTGCCACCAGTGATTTAGGTTGGTTGGGGGGCCAGCATTTT
NA | TRBJ1-2 | TRBV28 | NA | CASSLYQGYGYTF | TGTGCCAGCAGTTTATACCAGGGGTATGGCTACACCTTC
NA | TRBJ1-5 | TRBV30 | NA | CAWTPGSSNQPQHF | TGTGCCTGGACCCCGGGGTCTAGCAATCAGCCCCAGCATTTT
NA | TRBJ1-5 | TRBV19 | few | CASSPWTAGGQPQHF | TGTGCCAGTAGTCCTTGGACAGCTGGGGGACAGCCCCAGCATTTT
NA | TRBJ1-4 | TRBV4-1 | NA | CASSQAGNEPQKLFF | TGCGCCAGCAGCCAAGCGGGGAACGAGCCCCAAAAACTGTTTTTT
NA | TRBJ2-3 | TRBV5-1 | NA | CASSPPGADTQYF | TGCGCCAGCAGCCCGCCGGGAGCAGATACGCAGTATTTT
TRBD2 | TRBJ2-7 | TRBV5-4 | once | CAGAGAGEHPYEQYF | TGTGCCGGAGCTGGAGCGGGAGAACACCCCTACGAGCAGTACTTC